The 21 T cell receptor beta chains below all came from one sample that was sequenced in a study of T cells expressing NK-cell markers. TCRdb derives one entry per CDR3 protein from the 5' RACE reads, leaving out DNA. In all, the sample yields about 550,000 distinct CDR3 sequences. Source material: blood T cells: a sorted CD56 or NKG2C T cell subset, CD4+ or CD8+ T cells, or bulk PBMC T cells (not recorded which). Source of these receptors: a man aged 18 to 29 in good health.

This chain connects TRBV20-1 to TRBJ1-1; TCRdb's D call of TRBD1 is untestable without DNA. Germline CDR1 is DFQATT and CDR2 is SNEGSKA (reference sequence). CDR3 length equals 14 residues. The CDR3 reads CSALRPTGQTEAFF.

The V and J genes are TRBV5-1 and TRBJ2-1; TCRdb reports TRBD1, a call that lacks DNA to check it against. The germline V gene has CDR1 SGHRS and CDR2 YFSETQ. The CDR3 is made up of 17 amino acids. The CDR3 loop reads CASSLPHSGGVIYEQFF.

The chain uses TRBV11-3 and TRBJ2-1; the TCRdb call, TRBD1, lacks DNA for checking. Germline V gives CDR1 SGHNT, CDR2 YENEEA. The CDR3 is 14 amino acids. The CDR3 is CASSLPAGPHEQFF.

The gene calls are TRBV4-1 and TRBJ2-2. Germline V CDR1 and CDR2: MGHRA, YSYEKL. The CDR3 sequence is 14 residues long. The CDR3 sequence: CASSQIRFTGELFF.

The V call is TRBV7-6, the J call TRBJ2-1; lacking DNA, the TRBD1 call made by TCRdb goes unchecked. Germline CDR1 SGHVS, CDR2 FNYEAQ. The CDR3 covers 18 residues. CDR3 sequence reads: CASTPRPSTGAAGNEQFF.

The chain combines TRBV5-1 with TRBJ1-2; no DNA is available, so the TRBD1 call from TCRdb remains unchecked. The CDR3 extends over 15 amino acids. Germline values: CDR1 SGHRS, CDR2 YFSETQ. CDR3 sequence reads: CASSWGDRANYGYTF. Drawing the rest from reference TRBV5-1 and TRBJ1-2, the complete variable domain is KAGVTQTPRYLIKTRGQQVTLSCSPISGHRSVSWYQQTPGQGLQFLFEYFSETQRNKGNFPGRFSGRQFSNSRSEMNVSTLELGDSALYLCASSWGDRANYGYTFGSGTRLTVV.

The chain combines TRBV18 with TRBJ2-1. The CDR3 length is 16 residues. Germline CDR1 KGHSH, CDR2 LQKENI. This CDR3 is CASSPPAASSYNEQFF.

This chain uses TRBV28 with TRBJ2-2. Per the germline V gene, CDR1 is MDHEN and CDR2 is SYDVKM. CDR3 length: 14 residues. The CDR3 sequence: CASSLLRNTGELFF.

The CDR3 loop is CASTHREREKLFF. The chain combines TRBV6-6 with TRBJ1-4; TCRdb designates TRBD1, a call that cannot be tested without DNA. The CDR3 extends over 13 amino acids. CDR1 is MNHNY, CDR2 SVGAGI, per germline (reference sequence).

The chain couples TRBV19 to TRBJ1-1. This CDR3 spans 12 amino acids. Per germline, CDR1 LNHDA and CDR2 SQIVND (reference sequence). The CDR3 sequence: CASGPLNTEAFF. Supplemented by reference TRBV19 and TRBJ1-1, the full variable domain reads DGGITQSPKYLFRKEGQNVTLSCEQNLNHDAMYWYRQDPGQGLRLIYYSQIVNDFQKGDIAEGYSVSREKKESFPLTVTSAQKNPTAFYLCASGPLNTEAFFGQGTRLTVV.

The CDR3 loop reads CSATSSGSAYNEQFF. The chain uses TRBV20-1 and TRBJ2-1; TCRdb outputs TRBD2, but without DNA this stays unchecked. The CDR3 has 15 residues. In germline, CDR1 is DFQATT, CDR2 SNEGSKA (reference sequence).

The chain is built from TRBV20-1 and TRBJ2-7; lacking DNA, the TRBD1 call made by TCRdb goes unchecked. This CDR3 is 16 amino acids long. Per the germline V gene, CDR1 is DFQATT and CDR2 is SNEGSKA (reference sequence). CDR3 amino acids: CSANGDIKASSYEQYF.

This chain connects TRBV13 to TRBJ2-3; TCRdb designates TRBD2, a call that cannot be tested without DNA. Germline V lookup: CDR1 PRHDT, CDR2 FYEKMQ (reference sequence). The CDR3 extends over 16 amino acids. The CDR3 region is CASSPKVGPPTDTQYF.

The CDR3 sequence is CASSRFGLEVSTDTQYF. This chain joins TRBV2 and TRBJ2-3. CDR3 size: 17 residues. CDR1 and CDR2 (germline): SNHLY, FYNNEI.

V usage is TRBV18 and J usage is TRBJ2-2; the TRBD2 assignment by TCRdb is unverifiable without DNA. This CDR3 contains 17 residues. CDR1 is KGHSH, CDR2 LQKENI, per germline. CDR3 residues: CASSNHPSGSSTGELFF.

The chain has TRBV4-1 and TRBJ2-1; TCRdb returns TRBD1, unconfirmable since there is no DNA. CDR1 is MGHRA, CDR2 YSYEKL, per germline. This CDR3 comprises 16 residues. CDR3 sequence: CASSAPRDRDYNEQFF.

This chain's CDR3 is CASSTDRSYGYTF. The V and J genes are TRBV12-3 or TRBV12-4 and TRBJ1-2; the D call of TRBD1 rests on TCRdb alone, since no DNA is present to check it. The CDR3 is 13 residues long.

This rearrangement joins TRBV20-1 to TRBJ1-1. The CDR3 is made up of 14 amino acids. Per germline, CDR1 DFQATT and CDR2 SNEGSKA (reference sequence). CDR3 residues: CSAIVLGFNTEAFF.

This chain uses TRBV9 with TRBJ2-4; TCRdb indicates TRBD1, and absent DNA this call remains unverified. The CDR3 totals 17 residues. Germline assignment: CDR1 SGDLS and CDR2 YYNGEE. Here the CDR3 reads CASSPQVGGVAKNIQYF.

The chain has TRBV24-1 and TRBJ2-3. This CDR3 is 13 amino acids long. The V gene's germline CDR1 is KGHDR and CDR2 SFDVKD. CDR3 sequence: CATSDQATDTQYF.

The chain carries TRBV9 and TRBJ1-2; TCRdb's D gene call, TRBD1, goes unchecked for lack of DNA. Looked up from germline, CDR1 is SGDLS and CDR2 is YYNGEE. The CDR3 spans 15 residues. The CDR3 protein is CASSVAEGVHYGYTF.